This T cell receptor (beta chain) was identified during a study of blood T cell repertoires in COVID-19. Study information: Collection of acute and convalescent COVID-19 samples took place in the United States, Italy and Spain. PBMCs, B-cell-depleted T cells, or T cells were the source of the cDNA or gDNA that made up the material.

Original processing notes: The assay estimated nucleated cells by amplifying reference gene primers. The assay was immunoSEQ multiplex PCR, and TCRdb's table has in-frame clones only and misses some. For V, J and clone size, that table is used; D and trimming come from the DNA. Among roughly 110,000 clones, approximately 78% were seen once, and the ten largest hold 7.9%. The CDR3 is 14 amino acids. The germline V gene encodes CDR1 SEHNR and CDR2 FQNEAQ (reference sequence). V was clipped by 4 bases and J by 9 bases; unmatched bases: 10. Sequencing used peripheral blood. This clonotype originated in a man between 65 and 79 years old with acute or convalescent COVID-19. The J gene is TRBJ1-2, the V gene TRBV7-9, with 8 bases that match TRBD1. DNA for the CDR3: TGTGCCAGCAGCTCAGACTACAGGGGGTCAAGCTACACCTTC. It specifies CASSSDYRGSSYTF. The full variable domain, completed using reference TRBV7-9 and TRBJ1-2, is DTGVSQNPRHKITKRGQNVTFRCDPISEHNRLYWYRQTLGQGPEFLTYFQNEAQLEKSRLLSDRFSAERPKGSFSTLEIQRTEQGDSAMYLCASSSDYRGSSYTFGSGTRLTVV.